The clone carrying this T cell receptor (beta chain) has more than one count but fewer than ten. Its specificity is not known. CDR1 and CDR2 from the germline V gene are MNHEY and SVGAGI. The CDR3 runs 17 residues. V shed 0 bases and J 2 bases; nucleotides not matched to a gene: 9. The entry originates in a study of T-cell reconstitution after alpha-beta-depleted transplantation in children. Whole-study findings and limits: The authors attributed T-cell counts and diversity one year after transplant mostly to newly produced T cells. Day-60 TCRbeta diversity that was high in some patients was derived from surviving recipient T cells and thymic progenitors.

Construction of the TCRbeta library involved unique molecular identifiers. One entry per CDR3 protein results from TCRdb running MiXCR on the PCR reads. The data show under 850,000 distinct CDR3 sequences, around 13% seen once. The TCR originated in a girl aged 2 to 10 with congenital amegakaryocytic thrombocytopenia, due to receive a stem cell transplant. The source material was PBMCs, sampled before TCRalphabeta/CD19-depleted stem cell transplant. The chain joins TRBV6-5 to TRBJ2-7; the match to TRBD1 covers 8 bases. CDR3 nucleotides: TGTGCCAGCAGTTACTCGGACTTGGCACAGGGGGCCTACGAGCAGTACTTC. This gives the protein CASSYSDLAQGAYEQYF.